This T cell receptor beta chain was recovered during a study of T cell repertoires in ileal Crohn's disease. Study background: All patients had surgery for stricturing (about 60%) or penetrating (around 40%) disease. TCRB immunosequencing input was approximately 510 nanograms of biopsy DNA per sample.

As to time point: inflamed ileum from the surgical specimen. This table comes from immunoSEQ multiplex PCR, and its TCRdb copy is limited to in-frame clones, with some not included. The sample yields some 3,500 clones, approximately 95% seen once. Per the germline V gene, CDR1 is KGHSH and CDR2 is LQKENI. Trimming removed 2 bases from V and 9 bases from J, with 5 bases in between. The CDR3 length is 11 residues. The specimen was ileal tissue. The J gene is TRBJ2-1, the V gene TRBV18; D gene unclear. This sequence originates from an adult with Crohn's disease. CDR3 sequence: CASSPRSEQFF. Written as DNA, the CDR3 is TGTGCCAGCTCACCAAGGAGTGAGCAGTTCTTC.